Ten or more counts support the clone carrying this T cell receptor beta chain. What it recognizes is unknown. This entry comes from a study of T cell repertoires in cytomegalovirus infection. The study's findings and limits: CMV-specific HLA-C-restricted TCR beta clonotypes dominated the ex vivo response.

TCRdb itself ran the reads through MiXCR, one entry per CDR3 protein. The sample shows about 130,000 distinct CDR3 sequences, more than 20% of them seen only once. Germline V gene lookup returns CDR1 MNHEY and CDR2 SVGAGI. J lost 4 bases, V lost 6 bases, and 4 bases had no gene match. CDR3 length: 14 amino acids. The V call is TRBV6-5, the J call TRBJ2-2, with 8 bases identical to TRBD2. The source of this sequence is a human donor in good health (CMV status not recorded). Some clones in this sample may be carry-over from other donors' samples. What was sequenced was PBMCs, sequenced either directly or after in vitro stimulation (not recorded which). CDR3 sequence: CASRKREFTGELFF. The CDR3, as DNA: TGTGCCAGCAGAAAGCGGGAGTTCACCGGGGAGCTGTTTTTT.